The 3 T cell receptor beta chains below were found in one sample sequenced in a study of blood T cells in healthy people across ages. A second PCR of 7 to 11 cycles used a sample-barcoded 5' primer and a J-beta primer mix. One entry per CDR3 protein, called by TCRdb with MiXCR from the 5' RACE reads. The data hold around 500,000 distinct CDR3 sequences, with roughly 48% observed a single time. Sequencing used blood. The receptor set was obtained from a man older than 75 in good health.

This clonotype was observed a handful of times. The V gene is TRBV21-1, the J gene TRBJ2-7. TRBV21-1 is marked as a pseudogene. This CDR3 contains 12 residues. As DNA, the CDR3 is TGTGCCAGCAGTAAGGGACCCTACGAGCAGTACTTC. This gives the protein CASSKGPYEQYF.

V and J are TRBV4-2 and TRBJ2-3; TRBD2 matches 9 bases. Germline loops: CDR1 LGHNA, CDR2 YNFKEQ. After removal of 0 bases from V and 2 bases from J, the junction contained 6 bases not matched to a gene. CDR3 length equals 17 residues. CDR3 protein: CASSQESLAGNTDTQYF. In nucleotides, the CDR3 is TGTGCCAGCAGCCAAGAGTCTCTAGCGGGGAACACAGATACGCAGTATTTT.

V usage is TRBV5-5 and J usage is TRBJ1-2; 8 bases line up with TRBD1. V gave up 4 bases and J gave up 7 bases; unmatched junction bases: 6. The CDR3 contains 13 residues. CDR1 is SGHKS, CDR2 YYEKEE, per germline (reference sequence). The CDR3 here is CASSPQGERGYTF. CDR3 coding DNA: TGTGCCAGCAGCCCACAGGGGGAGCGTGGCTACACCTTC.